These T cell receptor beta chains were read from a single sample in a study of identical twins. Each CDR3 protein is one row after TCRdb ran MiXCR on the 5' RACE reads. Among around 490,000 distinct CDR3 sequences, roughly 15% were seen once, and the ten largest hold 0.44%. This same sample was also part of a study on yellow fever vaccine responses in identical twins.

Material: CD4+ T cells sorted from blood. Every receptor here comes from a woman in her late teens or twenties in good health. The CDR3 runs from the conserved cysteine through the conserved F or W. The D gene is left open where the match is weak. The size entry is marked missing in some rows and otherwise reads once, few, many or a size class.

V,J,length,D,size,CDR3,DNA
TRBV20-1,TRBJ2-2,16,TRBD2,-,CSARTSGGLNTGELFF,TGCAGTGCCCGGACTAGCGGGGGCCTGAACACCGGGGAGCTGTTTTTT
TRBV4-1,TRBJ2-3,14,-,-,CASSRVASTDTQYF,TGCGCCAGCAGCCGGGTGGCCTCCACAGATACGCAGTATTTT
TRBV10-3,TRBJ2-1,17,-,few,CAISGGAGQSGYNEQFF,TGTGCCATCAGTGGTGGGGCTGGGCAATCGGGCTACAATGAGCAGTTCTTC
TRBV2,TRBJ1-5,13,TRBD1,few,CASRADRDQPQHF,TGTGCCAGCAGAGCGGACAGGGATCAGCCCCAGCATTTT
TRBV20-1,TRBJ2-5,17,-,-,CSARAGVGGTYQETQYF,TGCAGTGCTAGGGCCGGGGTCGGCGGGACGTACCAAGAGACCCAGTACTTC
TRBV4-1,TRBJ2-5,17,TRBD1,-,CASSQDITGGIQETQYF,TGCGCCAGCAGCCAAGATATAACAGGGGGCATTCAAGAGACCCAGTACTTC
TRBV12-3/TRBV12-4,TRBJ1-4,12,TRBD1,many,CASRTGEEKLFF,TGTGCCAGCAGGACAGGGGAGGAAAAACTGTTTTTT
TRBV6-1,TRBJ2-7,16,-,few,CASSQGLVWGSYEQYF,TGTGCCAGCAGTCAAGGACTTGTGTGGGGCTCTTACGAGCAGTACTTC
TRBV7-9,TRBJ2-3,12,TRBD2,-,CASSSGLATQYF,TGTGCCAGCAGCTCGGGACTAGCTACGCAGTATTTT
TRBV12-3/TRBV12-4,TRBJ2-1,15,TRBD2,many,CASSVSAGTYNEQFF,TGTGCCAGCAGCGTCTCAGCGGGGACCTACAATGAGCAGTTCTTC
TRBV20-1,TRBJ2-7,19,TRBD2,-,CSASRISSLAGGLPYEQYF,TGCAGTGCTAGTAGGATTAGTTCGCTAGCGGGAGGGCTTCCCTACGAGCAGTACTTC
TRBV6-5,TRBJ2-5,13,-,few,CASSYRPPETQYF,TGTGCCAGCAGTTATAGGCCCCCGGAGACCCAGTACTTC
TRBV19,TRBJ1-5,13,-,-,CASRTEGTGPQHF,TGTGCCAGTCGAACAGAGGGGACGGGGCCCCAGCATTTT
TRBV11-2,TRBJ2-2,19,-,-,CASSSFTGVGGVNTGELFF,TGTGCCAGCAGCTCCTTTACGGGTGTGGGGGGAGTGAACACCGGGGAGCTGTTTTTT
TRBV24-1,TRBJ2-3,16,-,-,CATSDLKRGNTDTQYF,TGTGCCACCAGTGATTTGAAACGGGGAAACACAGATACGCAGTATTTT
TRBV4-2,TRBJ2-5,16,-,many,CASSQDRLRGPETQYF,TGTGCCAGCAGCCAAGATCGTCTCAGGGGCCCAGAGACCCAGTACTTC
TRBV7-8,TRBJ2-1,17,-,few,CASSYLGLGGSYNEQFF,TGTGCCAGCAGCTACCTTGGGTTGGGGGGCTCCTACAATGAGCAGTTCTTC
TRBV20-1,TRBJ2-3,15,TRBD2,-,CSARGGEGTTDTQYF,TGCAGTGCTAGGGGCGGGGAGGGGACCACAGATACGCAGTATTTT
TRBV6-1,TRBJ1-1,16,-,few,CASSDGWGRGNTEAFF,TGTGCCAGCAGTGATGGATGGGGTCGTGGGAACACTGAAGCTTTCTTT
TRBV11-1,TRBJ2-3,16,-,-,CASRLTLGAGSDTQYF,TGTGCCAGCAGGTTGACGCTAGGTGCCGGGTCAGATACGCAGTATTTT
TRBV20-1,TRBJ1-1,13,-,-,CSAIGGLNTEAFF,TGCAGTGCTATCGGCGGGTTGAACACTGAAGCTTTCTTT
TRBV11-2,TRBJ1-6,18,TRBD1,-,CASSSRGPGTGIGSPLHF,TGTGCCAGCAGCTCTAGGGGTCCCGGGACAGGGATCGGGTCACCCCTCCACTTT
TRBV11-2,TRBJ2-1,15,-,many,CASSLEPQGRSEQFF,TGTGCCAGCAGCTTAGAACCTCAGGGTCGAAGTGAGCAGTTCTTC
TRBV29-1,TRBJ2-2,13,-,-,CSAQGRGTGELFF,TGCAGCGCCCAGGGACGTGGCACCGGGGAGCTGTTTTTT
TRBV5-1,TRBJ2-1,15,-,-,CASSLQGLGYNEQFF,TGCGCCAGCAGCTTGCAGGGTCTGGGATACAATGAGCAGTTCTTC
TRBV12-3/TRBV12-4,TRBJ1-1,14,-,many,CASSYGGLNTEAFF,TGTGCCAGCAGTTACGGGGGGCTGAACACTGAAGCTTTCTTT
TRBV5-1,TRBJ2-1,14,TRBD1,-,CASSMGDSYNEQFF,TGCGCCAGCAGCATGGGGGACAGCTACAATGAGCAGTTCTTC
TRBV20-1,TRBJ2-3,14,-,few,CSATPSRGVDTQYF,TGCAGTGCTACCCCTAGCAGGGGGGTAGATACGCAGTATTTT
TRBV4-1,TRBJ2-1,15,-,-,CASSQELIGVNEQFF,TGCGCCAGCAGCCAAGAACTAATAGGGGTGAATGAGCAGTTCTTC
TRBV4-1,TRBJ1-3,16,-,few,CASSQAKDRIGNTIYF,TGCGCCAGCAGCCAAGCCAAAGACAGGATTGGAAACACCATATATTTT
TRBV20-1,TRBJ2-3,17,TRBD2,few,CSARVAGGRDSTDTQYF,TGCAGTGCTAGAGTGGCGGGGGGCCGTGATAGCACAGATACGCAGTATTTT
TRBV20-1,TRBJ2-1,17,TRBD1,-,CSARERTGGRSYNEQFF,TGCAGTGCTAGAGAGAGGACAGGGGGGAGATCCTACAATGAGCAGTTCTTC
TRBV7-8,TRBJ2-1,15,TRBD1,-,CASSLARGNGNEQFF,TGTGCCAGCAGCTTAGCCAGGGGGAATGGGAATGAGCAGTTCTTC
TRBV12-3/TRBV12-4,TRBJ2-2,17,-,few,CASSFGLSRAWGGELFF,TGTGCCAGCAGTTTTGGTCTTTCCCGGGCCTGGGGCGGGGAGCTGTTTTTT
TRBV4-2,TRBJ2-2,16,-,few,CASSQEYRPMAGELFF,TGTGCCAGCAGCCAAGAATACCGGCCAATGGCCGGGGAGCTGTTTTTT
TRBV12-3/TRBV12-4,TRBJ1-5,16,-,many,CASSLGWGARAQPQHF,TGTGCCAGCAGTTTAGGTTGGGGGGCCCGGGCTCAGCCCCAGCATTTT
TRBV28,TRBJ2-3,13,TRBD1,many,CASSTGGLDTQYF,TGTGCCAGCAGTACAGGGGGCTTAGATACGCAGTATTTT
TRBV7-3,TRBJ2-7,14,TRBD2,-,CASSSTSGPYEQYF,TGTGCCAGCAGCTCGACTAGCGGTCCCTACGAGCAGTACTTC
TRBV2,TRBJ2-2,16,TRBD1,-,CASRGGQGARTGELFF,TGTGCCAGCAGGGGGGGCCAGGGGGCCCGGACCGGGGAGCTGTTTTTT
TRBV5-1,TRBJ2-5,11,-,many,CASAQQETQYF,TGCGCCAGTGCTCAACAAGAGACCCAGTACTTC
TRBV15,TRBJ2-2,14,-,-,CATSRPAYTGELFF,TGTGCCACCAGCAGGCCCGCCTACACCGGGGAGCTGTTTTTT
TRBV27,TRBJ2-1,16,-,few,CASSLVGLSAYNEQFF,TGTGCCAGCAGTTTAGTTGGCTTATCGGCATACAATGAGCAGTTCTTC
TRBV18,TRBJ2-1,17,-,few,CASSPNLRNQFGNEQFF,TGTGCCAGCTCACCGAATCTGCGCAACCAATTTGGGAATGAGCAGTTCTTC
TRBV10-3,TRBJ2-1,14,-,once,CAIMKPGESNEQFF,TGTGCCATCATGAAGCCAGGGGAATCCAATGAGCAGTTCTTC
TRBV7-2,TRBJ2-1,17,TRBD2,few,CASSLARKREAYNEQFF,TGTGCCAGCAGCTTAGCTAGGAAGCGGGAGGCCTACAATGAGCAGTTCTTC
TRBV2,TRBJ2-7,17,-,-,CASSPPFSGGPTYEQYF,TGTGCCAGCAGCCCCCCCTTTAGCGGAGGCCCCACCTACGAGCAGTACTTC
TRBV20-1,TRBJ2-2,17,-,-,CSARSFSSASNTGELFF,TGCAGTGCTAGATCGTTCTCTAGCGCCTCGAACACCGGGGAGCTGTTTTTT
TRBV5-1,TRBJ2-7,15,TRBD1,-,CASSLDGQGTDEQYF,TGCGCCAGCAGCTTGGATGGACAGGGGACTGACGAGCAGTACTTC
TRBV29-1,TRBJ2-1,16,TRBD2,-,CSVEGGGGGTYNEQFF,TGCAGCGTTGAAGGAGGAGGCGGGGGTACCTACAATGAGCAGTTCTTC
TRBV7-2,TRBJ2-3,13,-,few,CASGKLVPDTQYF,TGTGCCAGCGGCAAACTAGTTCCAGATACGCAGTATTTT
TRBV20-1,TRBJ2-5,14,-,few,CSARPGLDRETQYF,TGCAGTGCTAGACCGGGCTTGGATAGGGAGACCCAGTACTTC
TRBV18,TRBJ2-2,12,-,many,CASSENTGELFF,TGTGCCAGCAGTGAAAACACCGGGGAGCTGTTTTTT
TRBV12-3/TRBV12-4,TRBJ2-2,13,-,-,CASSLWGAGELFF,TGTGCCAGCAGTTTGTGGGGGGCCGGGGAGCTGTTTTTT
TRBV5-1,TRBJ2-7,17,TRBD2,few,CASSLDPTSGVGYEQYF,TGCGCCAGCAGCTTGGACCCCACTAGCGGGGTCGGCTACGAGCAGTACTTC
TRBV12-5,TRBJ2-7,14,TRBD1,-,CASSTGTGLVEQYF,TGTGCTAGTTCAACCGGGACAGGGTTAGTGGAGCAGTACTTC